Shown below are 29 T cell receptor beta chains from a single sample sequenced in a study of blood T cell repertoires in COVID-19. Assay: immunoSEQ multiplex PCR; the TCRdb copy retains only in-frame clones and omits some. There are roughly 120,000 clones in the sample; just under 85% occur only once, and about 8% lies in the top ten. Material: peripheral blood. These receptors were taken from a man between 65 and 79 years old with active or convalescent COVID-19.

V is TRBV7-3 and J is TRBJ2-5, with D possibly TRBD2 on 6 matching bases. The germline gives CDR1 SGHTA, CDR2 FQGTGA. Between the trimmed V and J ends, which lost 2 bases and 4 bases, there was a span of 17 bases. This CDR3 spans 16 amino acids. The CDR3 DNA reads TGTGCCAGCAGCTTAGTCGCGGGGTTAGAGCGAGAGACCCAGTACTTC. This gives the protein CASSLVAGLERETQYF.

The chain links TRBV30 to TRBJ2-6; tentative D call: TRBD2 (6 bases). Germline-derived CDR1 and CDR2 are GTSNPN and SVGIG (reference sequence). This CDR3 is 14 amino acids long. With 3 bases removed from V and 4 bases from J, the gap between germline ends came to 10 bases. In DNA form, the CDR3 reads TGTGCCTGGAGGGTGGCGGGAGGGGCCAACGTCCTGACTTTC. The encoded protein is CAWRVAGGANVLTF. The whole variable domain, remainder taken from reference TRBV30 and TRBJ2-6, is SQTIHQWPATLVQPVGSPLSLECTVEGTSNPNLYWYRQAAGRGLQLLFYSVGIGQISSEVPQNLSASRPQDRQFILSSKKLLLSDSGFYLCAWRVAGGANVLTFGAGSRLTVL.

V gene TRBV28 combines with J gene TRBJ2-5; 15 bases agree with TRBD2. This CDR3 spans 16 amino acids. V shed 5 bases and J 7 bases; nucleotides not matched to a gene: 8. Germline V gene lookup returns CDR1 MDHEN and CDR2 SYDVKM. CDR3 in amino acids: CASSPGLAGGAGTQYF. The CDR3 coding sequence is TGTGCCAGCAGTCCGGGACTAGCGGGAGGTGCTGGGACCCAGTACTTC.

The chain is built from TRBV2 and TRBJ1-2; 9 bases fit TRBD1. V dropped 4 bases and J dropped 4; count of bases not matched to a gene: 4. This CDR3 spans 14 amino acids. Germline loops: CDR1 SNHLY, CDR2 FYNNEI. CDR3 sequence (DNA): TGTGCCAGCAGTGTACAGGGGGCAATCTATGGCTACACCTTC. Its protein product is CASSVQGAIYGYTF.

The rearrangement joins TRBV9 to TRBJ2-5; 8 nucleotides align to TRBD1. Germline trimming cut 0 bases from V and 5 bases from J; bases unmatched to any gene: 6. CDR1 and CDR2 (germline): SGDLS, YYNGEE. This CDR3 comprises 15 residues. CDR3 nucleotide sequence: TGTGCCAGCAGCGTAGAAGATCAGGGGGCTGAGACCCAGTACTTC. Encoded protein: CASSVEDQGAETQYF.

The chain couples TRBV5-5 to TRBJ2-6; 10 bases fit TRBD2. Germline CDR1 SGHKS, CDR2 YYEKEE (reference sequence). With 1 base clipped from V and 0 bases from J, the junction kept 10 bases outside the gene matches. The CDR3 runs to 20 residues. The CDR3, as DNA: TGTGCCAGCAGCTTGTCGCTAGCGGGAGCTCTCAACTCTGGGGCCAACGTCCTGACTTTC. Translated: CASSLSLAGALNSGANVLTF. Based on the CDR3 plus reference TRBV5-5 and TRBJ2-6, the full variable domain is DAGVTQSPTHLIKTRGQQVTLRCSPISGHKSVSWYQQVLGQGPQFIFQYYEKEERGRGNFPDRFSARQFPNYSSELNVNALLLGDSALYLCASSLSLAGALNSGANVLTFGAGSRLTVL.

As regards this clone: At the DNA level, this CDR3 is encoded by other sequences in the same sample as well. This chain links TRBV7-2 with TRBJ1-2; D is possibly TRBD1 (5 bases). V was pared by 1 base and J by 0 bases, with 6 bases between. This CDR3 spans 14 amino acids. Germline V gene lookup returns CDR1 SGHTA and CDR2 FQGNSA. The CDR3 here is CASSLGGANYGYTF. The CDR3 DNA sequence: TGTGCCAGCAGCTTAGGGGGGGCTAACTATGGCTACACCTTC.

The chain is built from TRBV27 and TRBJ2-1; D gene ambiguous. The germline V gene has CDR1 MNHEY and CDR2 SMNVEV (reference sequence). Trimming pared 3 bases from V and 7 bases from J, leaving 25 bases between. The CDR3 has 18 residues. CDR3 residues: CASSLNYQTSQSPNEQFF. CDR3 DNA sequence: TGTGCCAGCAGTTTGAACTACCAAACATCTCAATCCCCTAATGAGCAGTTCTTC.

V usage is TRBV4-3 and J usage is TRBJ1-1; maybe TRBD1 (5 bases). V was trimmed by 0 bases and J by 0 bases, leaving 8 bases between them. This CDR3 is built from 15 residues. Germline V gene data show CDR1 as LGHNA and CDR2 as YSLEER. The CDR3 DNA follows: TGCGCCAGCAGCCAAGATGGCAGGGTGAACACTGAAGCTTTCTTT. Translation gives CASSQDGRVNTEAFF.

This clone appeared a few times. This chain uses TRBV3-1 (or the pseudogene TRBV3-2) with TRBJ1-1, with no clear D. CDR3 length equals 11 residues. Germline values: CDR1 LGHDT, CDR2 YNNKEL (reference sequence). V dropped 5 bases and J dropped 14 bases, with 15 bases sitting between them. CDR3 loop: CASSAGFFAFF. The CDR3 nucleotides are TGTGCCAGCAGCGCAGGATTCTTCGCCTTCTTT.

The J gene is TRBJ2-5, the V gene TRBV27; D perhaps matches TRBD2 (5 bases). V dropped 6 bases and J dropped 2 bases, with 22 bases sitting between them. Per the germline V gene, CDR1 is MNHEY and CDR2 is SMNVEV (reference sequence). The CDR3 has 17 amino acids. The CDR3 DNA sequence: TGTGCCAGCAGCCGTTTTCCGGACTTAACGGGACAAGAGACCCAGTACTTC. It is translated as CASSRFPDLTGQETQYF.

This clone occurred a few times. V is TRBV2 and J is TRBJ1-2; TRBD1 aligns across 9 bases. J lost 7 bases, V lost 7 bases, and 10 bases had no gene match. This CDR3 comprises 14 residues. Germline values: CDR1 SNHLY, CDR2 FYNNEI. The CDR3 DNA reads TGTGCCAGCACCTCCTCCGGGACAGGGCCTGGCTACACCTTC. It codes for CASTSSGTGPGYTF.

The chain employs TRBV5-1 and TRBJ2-3, with TRBD2 identical over 9 bases. With 4 bases clipped from V and 0 bases from J, the junction kept 9 bases outside the gene matches. Germline loops: CDR1 SGHRS, CDR2 YFSETQ. The CDR3 runs 17 residues. CDR3 sequence: CASSPYLSGSSTDTQYF. CDR3 DNA: TGCGCCAGCAGCCCCTACCTTAGCGGGAGCAGCACAGATACGCAGTATTTT.

V usage is TRBV5-5 and J usage is TRBJ2-2, with D perhaps matching TRBD2 (6 bases). CDR3 length equals 14 residues. Trimming took 4 bases from V and 2 from J, leaving 9 bases between them. Germline V gene lookup returns CDR1 SGHKS and CDR2 YYEKEE (reference sequence). The CDR3 DNA is TGTGCCAGCAGCCCCGGACTAAACACCGGGGAGCTGTTTTTT. Its translation is CASSPGLNTGELFF.

This clone occurred a few times. The J gene is TRBJ1-3, the V gene TRBV4-1; possibly TRBD1 for D (5 bases). V was shortened by 0 bases and J by 4 bases, with 16 bases between the two germline ends. The germline V gene has CDR1 MGHRA and CDR2 YSYEKL. The CDR3 has 17 residues. CDR3 loop: CASSQDGRGTYGNTIYF. Written as DNA, the CDR3 is TGCGCCAGCAGCCAAGATGGAAGAGGGACTTACGGAAACACCATATATTTT.

The chain recombines TRBV28 with TRBJ2-5, with 7 bases identical to TRBD2. This CDR3 is built from 13 residues. V lost 6 bases, J lost 3 bases, and 4 bases stayed unmatched. Germline V gene sequence: CDR1 MDHEN, CDR2 SYDVKM. As DNA, the CDR3 is TGTGCCAGCAGCCCGGCGGGGGAAGAGACCCAGTACTTC. Residues: CASSPAGEETQYF. Full variable domain (missing parts from reference TRBV28 and TRBJ2-5): DVKVTQSSRYLVKRTGEKVFLECVQDMDHENMFWYRQDPGLGLRLIYFSYDVKMKEKGDIPEGYSVSREKKERFSLILESASTNQTSMYLCASSPAGEETQYFGPGTRLLVL.

V gene TRBV11-3 combines with J gene TRBJ2-5; TRBD2 is a possible D gene (6 bases). This CDR3 has 13 residues. CDR1 and CDR2 (germline): SGHNT, YENEEA. The V gene lost 6 bases and the J gene lost 5 bases, with 13 bases spanning the gap. The CDR3 protein is CASSRAGSETQYF. The CDR3 coding sequence is TGTGCCAGCAGTCGGGCGGGGAGCGAGACCCAGTACTTC.

V is TRBV7-2 and J is TRBJ1-5; no firm D call. CDR3 length: 17 amino acids. The germline CDR1 and CDR2 sequences are SGHTA and FQGNSA. With 1 base removed from V and 6 bases from J, the gap between germline ends came to 19 bases. CDR3 nucleotides: TGTGCCAGCAGCTTAGGTGTCTTTGGCGGCGCGATTCAGCCCCAGCATTTT. Translating gives CASSLGVFGGAIQPQHF.

This clone was counted many times. This rearrangement joins TRBV7-8 to TRBJ2-3; 11 nucleotides agree with TRBD2. CDR1 and CDR2 from the germline V gene are SGHVS and FQNEAQ. This CDR3 contains 15 residues. Trimming removed 5 bases from V and 4 bases from J; junction bases left unmatched: 5. Written as DNA, the CDR3 is TGTGCCAGCAGCCGATTAGCGGGAGGGGCAGATACGCAGTATTTT. This gives the protein CASSRLAGGADTQYF.

V and J are TRBV2 and TRBJ2-5; 8 nucleotides agree with TRBD1. V gave up 7 bases and J gave up 4 bases; unmatched junction bases: 8. From germline, CDR1 is SNHLY and CDR2 FYNNEI. The CDR3 is 14 residues long. The CDR3: CASKADRAGETQYF. The CDR3, as DNA: TGTGCCAGCAAAGCGGACAGGGCGGGAGAGACCCAGTACTTC.

The chain uses TRBV23-1 and TRBJ1-1, with 7 bases lining up with TRBD1. Being an ORF, TRBV23-1 has a function that is uncertain. This CDR3 comprises 17 residues. V dropped 2 bases and J dropped 2; count of bases not matched to a gene: 11. CDR3 bases: TGCGCCAGCAGTCAACATCATACCGGGACAGCAAACACTGAAGCTTTCTTT. The encoded protein is CASSQHHTGTANTEAFF.

This clone was observed a few times. J is TRBJ1-6 and V is TRBV5-1; 8 bases match TRBD1. With 0 bases clipped from V and 5 bases from J, the junction kept 1 base outside the gene matches. The CDR3 has 15 residues. In germline, CDR1 is SGHRS, CDR2 YFSETQ. Here the CDR3 reads CASSLDRGNNSPLHF. DNA for the CDR3: TGCGCCAGCAGCTTGGACAGGGGGAATAATTCACCCCTCCACTTT.

The V gene is TRBV5-4, the J gene TRBJ2-5; TRBD1 matches 9 bases. This CDR3 is built from 15 residues. The germline V gene encodes CDR1 SGHNT and CDR2 YYREEE (reference sequence). V shed 1 base and J 5 bases; nucleotides not matched to a gene: 6. CDR3 DNA: TGTGCCAGCAGCTTGTTGGGGACAGGGCAGGAGACCCAGTACTTC. Encoded protein: CASSLLGTGQETQYF.

J is TRBJ2-7 and V is TRBV6-2 or TRBV6-3; 12 positions agree with TRBD2. Looked up from germline, CDR1 is MNHEY and CDR2 is SVGEGT. Trimming removed 7 bases from V and 3 bases from J; junction bases left unmatched: 7. The CDR3 is 15 residues long. CDR3 loop: CASTPTSGGLYEQYF. The CDR3 DNA reads TGTGCCAGCACCCCGACTAGCGGGGGCCTCTACGAGCAGTACTTC.

This clone is a singleton in its sample. The rearrangement joins TRBV10-3 to TRBJ1-2; 9 bases map to TRBD1. The CDR3 sequence is 13 residues long. CDR1 and CDR2 (germline): ENHRY, SYGVKD. V shed 11 bases and J 5 bases; nucleotides not matched to a gene: 9. Here the CDR3 reads CAHSGDRVYGYTF. DNA for the CDR3: TGTGCCCATTCAGGGGACAGGGTTTATGGCTACACCTTC.

The rearrangement joins TRBV5-6 to TRBJ2-3; the D is unclear. Germline V gene lookup returns CDR1 SGHDT and CDR2 YYEEEE. This CDR3 has 13 amino acids. V dropped 4 bases and J dropped 0 bases, with 6 bases sitting between them. The CDR3 DNA reads as TGTGCCAGCAGCCTCACTAGCACAGATACGCAGTATTTT. Protein sequence: CASSLTSTDTQYF.

The J gene is TRBJ2-5, the V gene TRBV2; D not resolved. V was trimmed by 6 bases and J by 5 bases, leaving 13 bases between them. Germline loops: CDR1 SNHLY, CDR2 FYNNEI. The CDR3 is 13 amino acids. CDR3 sequence: CASSFRPGETQYF. CDR3 coding DNA: TGTGCCAGCAGCTTTAGGCCCGGGGAGACCCAGTACTTC.

The J gene is TRBJ1-6, the V gene TRBV5-1, with TRBD1 as a possible D gene (6 bases). Germline lookup yields CDR1 SGHRS and CDR2 YFSETQ. This CDR3 region has 15 residues. Trimming took 3 bases from V and 7 from J, leaving 14 bases between them. The CDR3 loop reads CASSSGAQVNSPLHF. The CDR3, as DNA: TGCGCCAGCAGCTCAGGGGCCCAGGTCAATTCACCCCTCCACTTT.

This clone was observed a handful of times. The genes are TRBV4-2 and TRBJ2-1; D may be TRBD2 (7 bases). Trimming pared 0 bases from V and 7 bases from J, leaving 13 bases between. The CDR3 covers 15 residues. Germline V gene sequence: CDR1 LGHNA, CDR2 YNFKEQ. CDR3 sequence reads: CASSQEGGPSNEQFF. The DNA of the CDR3 is TGTGCCAGCAGCCAAGAGGGGGGGCCCTCTAATGAGCAGTTCTTC.